This passage covers 2 T cell receptor beta chains from one sample sequenced in a study of T cells after yellow fever vaccination (dated by TCRdb to between 2017 and 2020). Explained via the paper, the treatment or condition label denotes: live attenuated yellow fever vaccine strain. The library came from 5' RACE. Data came from an Illumina HiSeq 2500. TCRdb redid the processing of the public reads, applying fastp at Q25 and MiXCR, and retained in-frame beta chains. Records with the same CDR3 protein are collapsed into one entry carrying the most frequent genes and DNA. Here the sample has over 130,000 distinct CDR3 sequences; roughly 8.2% occur a single time. Of the sample, around 0.73% falls within the top ten clones. The specimen was CD4+ T cells sorted from PBMCs, collected 5 days after the yellow fever booster vaccination. Receptor source: a man aged 25 to 40 who received the YFV17D yellow fever vaccine.

This clonotype was counted at least ten times. This sequence joins TRBV15 and TRBJ1-5, with D tentatively TRBD1 (5 bases). The germline V gene has CDR1 LNHNV and CDR2 YYDKDF (reference sequence). V lost 0 bases to trimming and J lost 7 bases, with 7 bases between them. The CDR3 contains 13 residues. CDR3 sequence (DNA): TGTGCCACCAGCAGAGAACGACAGCAGCCCCAGCATTTT. Protein product: CATSRERQQPQHF. Looking up the rest from reference TRBV15 and TRBJ1-5 gives the full variable domain: DAMVIQNPRYQVTQFGKPVTLSCSQTLNHNVMYWYQQKSSQAPKLLFHYYDKDFNNEADTPDNFQSRRPNTSFCFLDIRSPGLGDTAMYLCATSRERQQPQHFGDGTRLSIL.

The chain joins TRBV5-8 to TRBJ2-1; D is unresolved. The germline gives CDR1 SGHTS, CDR2 YDEGEE. Trimming took 7 bases from V and 0 from J, leaving 14 bases between them. The CDR3 is made up of 15 amino acids. The CDR3 spells CASARRVLSYNEQFF. The CDR3 DNA sequence: TGTGCCAGCGCACGTAGGGTCCTCTCCTACAATGAGCAGTTCTTC. The whole variable domain, remainder taken from reference TRBV5-8 and TRBJ2-1, is EAGVTQSPTHLIKTRGQQATLRCSPISGHTSVYWYQQALGLGLQFLLWYDEGEERNRGNFPPRFSGRQFPNYSSELNVNALELEDSALYLCASARRVLSYNEQFFGPGTRLTVL.